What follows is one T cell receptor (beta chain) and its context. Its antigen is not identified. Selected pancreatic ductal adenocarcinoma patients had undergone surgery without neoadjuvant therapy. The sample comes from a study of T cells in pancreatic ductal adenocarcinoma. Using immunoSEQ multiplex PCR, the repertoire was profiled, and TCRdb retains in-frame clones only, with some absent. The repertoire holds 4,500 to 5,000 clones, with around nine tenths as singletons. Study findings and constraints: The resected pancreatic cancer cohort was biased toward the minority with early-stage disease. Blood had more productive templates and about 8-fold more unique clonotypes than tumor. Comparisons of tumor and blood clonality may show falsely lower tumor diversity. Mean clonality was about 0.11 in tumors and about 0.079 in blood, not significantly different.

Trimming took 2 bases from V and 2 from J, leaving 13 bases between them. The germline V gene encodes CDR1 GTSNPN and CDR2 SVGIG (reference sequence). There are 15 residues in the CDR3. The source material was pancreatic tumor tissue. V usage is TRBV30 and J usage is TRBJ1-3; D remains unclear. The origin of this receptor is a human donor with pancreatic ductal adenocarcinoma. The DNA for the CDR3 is TGTGCCTGGAGTAGGTTTCTAATTCCTGGAAACACCATATATTTT. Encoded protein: CAWSRFLIPGNTIYF.